The 30 T cell receptor beta chains given below trace back to one sample, sequenced in a study of cytotoxic CD8 clonotypes in ibrutinib-treated CLL. Sequenced by immunoSEQ multiplex PCR; TCRdb stores in-frame clones only, minus some. This table has approximately 60,000 clones, 56% appearing once. The sample consisted of PBMCs, taken after 24 months of ibrutinib treatment. These receptors were taken from a human donor with chronic lymphocytic leukemia.

The chain combines TRBV7-2 with TRBJ1-6; TRBD1 matches 7 bases. The junction had 3 bases not matched to a gene; V was cut back by 4 bases and J by 6 bases. Germline V gives CDR1 SGHTA, CDR2 FQGNSA. The CDR3 length is 14 residues. CDR3 coding DNA: TGTGCCAGCAGCTCCGGACAGGCTAATTCACCCCTCCACTTT. Amino acid sequence: CASSSGQANSPLHF.

This chain joins TRBV5-6 and TRBJ1-1; 7 bases fit TRBD1. CDR1 and CDR2 (germline): SGHDT, YYEEEE. V trimming: 0 bases; J trimming: 7 bases; junction bases outside the gene matches: 9. The CDR3 spans 15 residues. The CDR3 DNA reads as TGTGCCAGCAGCTTGGAGATCAGGGGACAGCGTGAAGCTTTCTTT. This encodes CASSLEIRGQREAFF.

The CDR3 loop is CASSLRRANTGELFF. DNA of the CDR3: TGTGCCAGCAGCTTACGCAGGGCGAACACCGGGGAGCTGTTTTTT. The chain uses TRBV7-6 and TRBJ2-2, with D perhaps TRBD1 (5 bases). This CDR3 region has 15 residues. CDR1 and CDR2 from the germline V gene are SGHVS and FNYEAQ. Trimming cost V 2 bases and J 0 bases, with 7 bases left between them.

By share, this clone ranks as medium-sized. The rearrangement joins TRBV10-3 to TRBJ1-5; perhaps TRBD1 as D (6 bases). The V end lost 11 bases, the J end lost 0 bases, and 11 bases lay between the germline ends. The CDR3 spans 13 residues. Germline V lookup: CDR1 ENHRY, CDR2 SYGVKD. The CDR3 DNA follows: TGTGCCGCCCGGACAGATAGCAATCAGCCCCAGCATTTT. Translation: CAARTDSNQPQHF.

This chain uses TRBV7-9 with TRBJ2-2; the D is unclear. The CDR3 runs 16 residues. Trimming took off 3 bases at V and 1 base at J, with 12 bases between the two ends. Germline V gene lookup returns CDR1 SEHNR and CDR2 FQNEAQ (reference sequence). CDR3: CASSFPPPVNTGELFF. The CDR3 nucleotides are TGTGCCAGCAGCTTTCCCCCTCCTGTGAACACCGGGGAGCTGTTTTTT.

The V gene is TRBV7-9, the J gene TRBJ1-5; 7 positions match TRBD1. This CDR3 spans 16 amino acids. Trimming cost V 5 bases and J 10 bases; bases outside gene matches: 17. Germline V lookup: CDR1 SEHNR, CDR2 FQNEAQ (reference sequence). CDR3 residues: CASSPQPRGGREPQHF. CDR3 coding DNA: TGTGCCAGCAGCCCCCAACCCAGGGGGGGGAGGGAACCCCAGCATTTT.

The genes are TRBV10-3 and TRBJ1-2; D not resolved. This CDR3 has 14 residues. Germline assignment: CDR1 ENHRY and CDR2 SYGVKD. V lost 2 bases to trimming and J lost 1 base, with 8 bases between them. The CDR3 is CAISERRSNYGYTF. In DNA form, the CDR3 reads TGTGCCATCAGTGAGAGAAGGAGTAACTATGGCTACACCTTC.

The genes are TRBV2 and TRBJ2-3, with 10 bases matching TRBD1. The germline V gene encodes CDR1 SNHLY and CDR2 FYNNEI. The V gene end was trimmed by 4 bases and the J gene end by 0 bases; junction bases not matched to a gene: 7. CDR3 length equals 17 residues. CDR3 in DNA: TGTGCCAGCAGTGGGCTCTGGGGACAGGGGAGCACAGATACGCAGTATTTT. Its translation is CASSGLWGQGSTDTQYF.

This chain joins TRBV5-5 and TRBJ1-2, with D unresolved. Germline V gene lookup returns CDR1 SGHKS and CDR2 YYEKEE (reference sequence). V lost 2 bases to trimming and J lost 4 bases, with 15 bases between them. The CDR3 is 15 amino acids. CDR3 DNA sequence: TGTGCCAGCAGCTTAGACATGGACCTTTTCTATGGCTACACCTTC. Amino acid sequence: CASSLDMDLFYGYTF. Supplemented by reference TRBV5-5 and TRBJ1-2, the full variable domain reads DAGVTQSPTHLIKTRGQQVTLRCSPISGHKSVSWYQQVLGQGPQFIFQYYEKEERGRGNFPDRFSARQFPNYSSELNVNALLLGDSALYLCASSLDMDLFYGYTFGSGTRLTVV.

There are a few counts of this clone. The chain joins TRBV6-4 to TRBJ1-3; 12 nucleotides agree with TRBD1. J was trimmed by 2 bases and V by 5 bases; bases with no gene match: 10. Germline V gives CDR1 MRHNA, CDR2 SNTAGT. This CDR3 is built from 18 residues. In nucleotides, the CDR3 is TGTGCCAGCAGTACCCGGGACAGGGGGCAAAGCCCTGGAAACACCATATATTTT. Its translation: CASSTRDRGQSPGNTIYF.

The rearrangement uses TRBV19 and TRBJ2-6; no firm D call. The germline gives CDR1 LNHDA, CDR2 SQIVND (reference sequence). The CDR3 sequence is 15 residues long. Trimming took off 3 bases at V and 0 bases at J, with 6 bases between the two ends. DNA for the CDR3: TGTGCCAGTAGTATTAAGAACTCTGGGGCCAACGTCCTGACTTTC. It yields the protein CASSIKNSGANVLTF.

The chain combines TRBV19 with TRBJ1-6, with 10 bases fitting TRBD1. J lost 14 bases, V lost 7 bases, and 8 bases had no gene match. Germline CDR1 reads LNHDA; CDR2 reads SQIVND (reference sequence). CDR3 length: 13 residues. The CDR3 nucleotides read TGTGCCAGTACCGGGACAGGGGTTCAAGCCCTCCACTTT. The encoded protein is CASTGTGVQALHF.

In this sample, this clone turned up a few times. The gene calls are TRBV27 and TRBJ1-5, with D uncertain. Germline CDR1 is MNHEY and CDR2 is SMNVEV (reference sequence). The V end lost 5 bases, the J end lost 3 bases, and 11 bases lay between the germline ends. This CDR3 region has 14 residues. The CDR3 is CASSPRGNNQPQHF. The CDR3 DNA sequence: TGTGCCAGCAGTCCAAGAGGGAACAATCAGCCCCAGCATTTT.

The sample holds one count of this clone. V gene TRBV6-6 combines with J gene TRBJ1-2, with no clear D. Deletions cut 2 bases from V and 7 bases from J, with 11 bases between. This CDR3 is 13 amino acids long. CDR1 and CDR2 from the germline V gene are MNHNY and SVGAGI (reference sequence). The CDR3 region has the DNA TGTGCCAGCAGTTACAGAAAGGGAGGTGGCTACACCTTC. Translated, it gives CASSYRKGGGYTF.

The chain links TRBV28 to TRBJ1-1; D unclear. V was pared by 5 bases and J by 0 bases, with 7 bases between. The CDR3 has 13 residues. CDR1 is MDHEN, CDR2 SYDVKM, per germline. This chain's CDR3 is CASSPQMNTEAFF. DNA for the CDR3: TGTGCCAGCAGTCCTCAGATGAACACTGAAGCTTTCTTT.

The chain couples TRBV29-1 to TRBJ2-5; 12 bases are shared with TRBD2. CDR1 and CDR2 from the germline V gene are SQVTM and ANQGSEA. V was pared by 4 bases and J by 5 bases, with 5 bases of the junction left unmatched. This CDR3 spans 14 amino acids. DNA of the CDR3: TGCAGCGTTGCCCGGACTAGCGGGGTCGAGACCCAGTACTTC. Translated: CSVARTSGVETQYF.

The genes are TRBV6-5 and TRBJ2-1, with 8 bases fitting TRBD2. CDR3 length equals 14 residues. In germline, CDR1 is MNHEY, CDR2 SVGAGI. V lost 7 bases and J lost 6; bases outside the gene matches: 8. DNA of the CDR3: TGTGCCAGCACCGCCTCGGGAGGGACCAATGAGCAGTTCTTC. It encodes CASTASGGTNEQFF.

The rearrangement uses TRBV6-1 and TRBJ2-7; D gene ambiguous. Between the trimmed V and J ends, which lost 6 bases and 4 bases, there was a span of 19 bases. Germline assignment: CDR1 MNHNS and CDR2 SASEGT. CDR3 length equals 15 residues. The CDR3 DNA sequence: TGTGCCAGCAGGGTCGTCGGGTCTTGGATGTACGAGCAGTACTTC. Translated: CASRVVGSWMYEQYF.

The rearrangement links TRBV27 to TRBJ2-7; the D call may be TRBD1 or TRBD2 (5 bases each). Per the germline V gene, CDR1 is MNHEY and CDR2 is SMNVEV (reference sequence). Trimming shortened V by 8 bases and J by 1 base, and 24 bases separated the two germline ends. The CDR3 consists of 17 residues. Written as DNA, the CDR3 is TGTGCCAGCGGGCCGGGGCGCGCCGCGTCTATGTCCTACGAGCAGTACTTC. It specifies CASGPGRAASMSYEQYF.

This clone occurred many times. This chain uses TRBV19 with TRBJ2-2; 7 positions agree with TRBD2. The ends lost 3 bases at V and 2 bases at J; junction bases unmatched: 9. The germline V gene encodes CDR1 LNHDA and CDR2 SQIVND (reference sequence). CDR3 size: 17 residues. In DNA form, the CDR3 reads TGTGCCAGTAGTATGGGAACGGGAGGTACCAACACCGGGGAGCTGTTTTTT. This codes for CASSMGTGGTNTGELFF.

The chain has TRBV2 and TRBJ2-7; 7 bases match TRBD2. This CDR3 comprises 12 residues. J gave up 4 bases and V 8 bases, and 5 bases lay outside the gene matches. Germline CDR1 reads SNHLY; CDR2 reads FYNNEI. The CDR3 here is CASGLGGYEQYV. In nucleotides, the CDR3 is TGTGCCAGCGGTCTCGGGGGGTACGAGCAGTACGTC.

The chain is built from TRBV7-2 and TRBJ1-1, with D tentatively TRBD1 (5 bases). Per the germline V gene, CDR1 is SGHTA and CDR2 is FQGNSA. The CDR3 runs 15 residues. Trimming pared 1 base from V and 5 bases from J, leaving 14 bases between. For the CDR3, the DNA is TGTGCCAGCAGCTTAGTTCAGGGTTCAGAAACTGAAGCTTTCTTT. It is translated as CASSLVQGSETEAFF. Using reference TRBV7-2 and TRBJ1-1 for the parts outside the CDR3, the full variable domain is GAGVSQSPSNKVTEKGKDVELRCDPISGHTALYWYRQSLGQGLEFLIYFQGNSAPDKSGLPSDRFSAERTGGSVSTLTIQRTQQEDSAVYLCASSLVQGSETEAFFGQGTRLTVV.

The J gene is TRBJ1-2, the V gene TRBV19; D uncertain. Germline CDR1 reads LNHDA; CDR2 reads SQIVND (reference sequence). CDR3 size: 13 residues. The V and J ends lost 2 bases and 1 base respectively, with 5 bases between them. For the CDR3, the DNA is TGTGCCAGTAGTATAAGTTTTAACTATGGCTACACCTTC. This codes for CASSISFNYGYTF.

The chain uses TRBV7-2 and TRBJ2-3; D ambiguous. From germline, CDR1 is SGHTA and CDR2 FQGNSA. CDR3 size: 17 residues. Trimming stripped 4 bases from V and 4 bases from J, with 21 bases between. The CDR3 DNA sequence: TGTGCCAGCAGCTCAGGCAAGGTCCTATCTGCCTCAGATACGCAGTATTTT. Its protein is CASSSGKVLSASDTQYF.

This clone came up a few times. The chain is built from TRBV5-6 and TRBJ2-1; unclear D gene. V was shortened by 3 bases and J by 10 bases, with 8 bases between the two germline ends. Germline CDR1 is SGHDT and CDR2 is YYEEEE. The CDR3 extends over 11 amino acids. The CDR3 sequence: CASSWVDEQFF. The DNA for the CDR3 is TGTGCCAGCAGCTGGGTGGACGAGCAGTTCTTC. Full variable domain (rest looked up from reference TRBV5-6 and TRBJ2-1): DAGVTQSPTHLIKTRGQQVTLRCSPKSGHDTVSWYQQALGQGPQFIFQYYEEEERQRGNFPDRFSGHQFPNYSSELNVNALLLGDSALYLCASSWVDEQFFGPGTRLTVL.

The J gene is TRBJ2-7, the V gene TRBV6-1; no definite D call. V was pared by 2 bases and J by 3 bases, with 8 bases between. Germline V gene sequence: CDR1 MNHNS, CDR2 SASEGT. The length of the CDR3 is 13 residues. CDR3 amino acids: CASSEQEFYEQYF. The CDR3 DNA sequence: TGTGCCAGCAGTGAACAAGAATTCTACGAGCAGTACTTC.

This clone was observed once. The V call is TRBV19, the J call TRBJ2-3; 9 bases map to TRBD2. The CDR3 totals 15 residues. J lost 0 bases, V lost 3 bases, and 1 base had no gene match. Germline CDR1 LNHDA, CDR2 SQIVND (reference sequence). CDR3 amino acids: CASSMTSGSTDTQYF. CDR3 DNA sequence: TGTGCCAGTAGTATGACTAGCGGAAGCACAGATACGCAGTATTTT.

The chain couples TRBV27 to TRBJ1-5, with no clear D. Trimming took off 7 bases at V and 3 bases at J, with 16 bases between the two ends. Germline CDR1 and CDR2: MNHEY and SMNVEV (reference sequence). This CDR3 comprises 15 residues. The CDR3 here is CASTDLLSPNQPQHF. The CDR3 DNA follows: TGTGCCAGCACTGACTTATTGTCTCCCAATCAGCCCCAGCATTTT.

V usage is TRBV6-5 and J usage is TRBJ1-6; weak D call: TRBD1 (5 bases). V lost 7 bases, J lost 10 bases, and 17 bases lay in between. Per germline, CDR1 MNHEY and CDR2 SVGAGI. The CDR3 has 14 amino acids. The CDR3 DNA reads as TGTGCCAGCACCAACGGGGGAGTAAGCTCACCCCTCCACTTT. Amino acid sequence: CASTNGGVSSPLHF.

The rearrangement links TRBV30 to TRBJ2-1; unclear D gene. Trimming removed 3 bases from V and 4 bases from J, with 10 bases in between. Germline loops: CDR1 GTSNPN, CDR2 SVGIG (reference sequence). The length of the CDR3 is 13 residues. This chain's CDR3 is CAWRGQVYNEQFF. Written as DNA, the CDR3 is TGTGCCTGGAGAGGGCAGGTATACAATGAGCAGTTCTTC.